The sequence of this T cell receptor beta chain was determined in a study of blood T cells in healthy people across ages. Regarding the study as a whole: The long-lived group displayed more naive CD4+ cells, plus higher diversity, than the aged donors did.

Between the trimmed V and J ends, which lost 1 base and 7 bases, there was a span of 5 bases. Germline V gene sequence: CDR1 DFQATT, CDR2 SNEGSKA (reference sequence). This CDR3 has 11 amino acids. A second roughly 6 to 11 cycle PCR used barcoded and J-beta primers. TCRdb re-called the 5' RACE reads with MiXCR, one entry per CDR3 protein. The sample holds some 1.7 million distinct CDR3 sequences, 25% to 30% seen once. Notes on this clonotype: The antigen is unknown.

The specimen sequenced was blood. The chain uses TRBV20-1 and TRBJ2-1; D unclear. This TCR derives from a woman in her twenties or thirties in good health. CDR3 bases: TGCAGTGCTAGAGGAAAGAATGAGCAGTTCTTC. Translated, it gives CSARGKNEQFF.